This entry is about one T cell receptor (beta chain). The CDR3 is 14 amino acids. Trimming removed 0 bases from V and 4 bases from J, with 9 bases in between. The germline V gene has CDR1 SGHRS and CDR2 YFSETQ. CD8+ and CD4+ T cells from blood underwent TCR beta sequencing, which was carried out in a high-throughput format. Relapsing-remitting disease, either stable or active, was present in the treatment-naive patients who were the multiple sclerosis controls. Through negative isolation, CD4+ and CD8+ T cells were obtained, while TEMRA cells were enriched using FACS. The data were taken from a study of CD8 T cells in Susac syndrome. Random-hexamer reverse transcription was applied to roughly 0.5 to 1 ug RNA. The immunoSEQ assay covered 54 Vbeta and 13 Jbeta segments for CDR3. MiXCR was run by TCRdb on the immunoSEQ multiplex PCR reads, yielding one entry per CDR3 protein. The repertoire holds 250,000 to 350,000 distinct CDR3 sequences, with approximately 85% as singletons.

The genes are TRBV5-1 and TRBJ2-3; unclear D gene. The receptor's source is a human donor with multiple sclerosis. Input material: CD8+ T cells from PBMCs. The CDR3 sequence is CASSLERFADTQYF. CDR3 nucleotides: TGCGCCAGCAGCTTGGAAAGGTTTGCAGATACGCAGTATTTT.